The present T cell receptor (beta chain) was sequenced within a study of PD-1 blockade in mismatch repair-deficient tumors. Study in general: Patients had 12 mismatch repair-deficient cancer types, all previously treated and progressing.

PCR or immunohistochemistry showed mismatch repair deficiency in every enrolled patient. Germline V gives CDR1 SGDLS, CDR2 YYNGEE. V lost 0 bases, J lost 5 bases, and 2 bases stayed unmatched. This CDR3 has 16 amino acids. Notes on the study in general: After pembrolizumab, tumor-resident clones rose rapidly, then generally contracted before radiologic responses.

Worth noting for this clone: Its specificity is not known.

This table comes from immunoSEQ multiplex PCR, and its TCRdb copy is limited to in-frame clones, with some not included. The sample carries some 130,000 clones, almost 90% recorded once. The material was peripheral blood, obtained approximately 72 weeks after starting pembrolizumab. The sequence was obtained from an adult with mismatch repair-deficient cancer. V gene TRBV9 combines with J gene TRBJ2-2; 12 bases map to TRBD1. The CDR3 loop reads CASSVGGQGATGELFF. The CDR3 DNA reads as TGTGCCAGCAGCGTAGGGGGACAGGGGGCTACCGGGGAGCTGTTTTTT.